These T cell receptor beta chains were read from a single sample in a study of STAT5B mutations in CD4+ large granular lymphocyte leukemia. Method: immunoSEQ multiplex PCR; TCRdb's copy keeps in-frame clones and lacks some. The table lists some 38,000 clones, roughly 85% of them singletons, with roughly 1.2% in the top ten. The material sequenced was CD4+ T cells from blood buffy coats. Receptors originate from a human donor in good health. CDR3s include the opening cysteine and the closing phenylalanine or tryptophan. The order of the fields is V gene, D gene, clone size, J gene, CDR3 DNA, CDR3 protein. A D gene is named only where the DNA matches it firmly. Some rows have no size entry. The others give once, few or many, or a class for an expanded clone.

V gene: TRBV5-4; D gene: .; clone size: .; J gene: TRBJ2-7; CDR3 DNA: TGTGCCAGCAGCGCGGAGATTTCCTCCTACGAGCAGTACTTC; CDR3 protein: CASSAEISSYEQYF
V gene: TRBV5-6; D gene: .; clone size: .; J gene: TRBJ2-7; CDR3 DNA: TGTGCCAGCAGCTGGGCGCTGCCGGGGGAGCAGTACTTC; CDR3 protein: CASSWALPGEQYF
V gene: TRBV7-3; D gene: TRBD1; clone size: .; J gene: TRBJ1-1; CDR3 DNA: TGTGCCAGCAGCTTAGGACAGGGGACTGAAGCTTTCTTT; CDR3 protein: CASSLGQGTEAFF
V gene: TRBV6-1; D gene: TRBD2; clone size: .; J gene: TRBJ2-7; CDR3 DNA: TGTGCCAGCAGTGCACCTAGCGGGGGGGCATTAATGTACGAGCAGTACTTC; CDR3 protein: CASSAPSGGALMYEQYF
V gene: TRBV6-1; D gene: .; clone size: .; J gene: TRBJ1-5; CDR3 DNA: TGTGCCAGCAGTGAAGAGCCACCACAGCATTTT; CDR3 protein: CASSEEPPQHF
V gene: TRBV9; D gene: TRBD2; clone size: .; J gene: TRBJ2-5; CDR3 DNA: TGTGCCAGCAGCGTAGCGGGAGCGGGAGGTCGAGAGACCCAGTACTTC; CDR3 protein: CASSVAGAGGRETQYF
V gene: TRBV5-1; D gene: .; clone size: .; J gene: TRBJ1-5; CDR3 DNA: TGCGCCAGCACCCGGACTGGGAGAGGGCCCCAGCATTTT; CDR3 protein: CASTRTGRGPQHF
V gene: TRBV27; D gene: .; clone size: .; J gene: TRBJ1-1; CDR3 DNA: TGTGCCAGCAGTTTAGAGGGGCCCAAGGGTAGGGCTTTCTTT; CDR3 protein: CASSLEGPKGRAFF
V gene: TRBV6-5; D gene: .; clone size: once; J gene: TRBJ2-7; CDR3 DNA: TGTGCCAGCAGTTATCGGGGCGGTTACTCCTACGAGCAGTACTTC; CDR3 protein: CASSYRGGYSYEQYF
V gene: TRBV6-1; D gene: .; clone size: once; J gene: TRBJ2-7; CDR3 DNA: TGTGCCAGCAGCCCACAGGGACACTACGAGCAGTACTTC; CDR3 protein: CASSPQGHYEQYF
V gene: TRBV30; D gene: .; clone size: .; J gene: TRBJ1-1; CDR3 DNA: TGTGCCCTGGGCCCGAAAGCTTTCTTT; CDR3 protein: CALGPKAFF
V gene: TRBV4-3; D gene: TRBD1; clone size: .; J gene: TRBJ2-5; CDR3 DNA: TGCGCCAGCAGCCCCTCGGACAGGGAAGAGACCCAGTACTTC; CDR3 protein: CASSPSDREETQYF
V gene: TRBV4-1; D gene: .; clone size: .; J gene: TRBJ1-5; CDR3 DNA: TGCGCCAGCAGCCAAGGGGTACAGGGACTTAGCAATCAGCCCCAGCATTTT; CDR3 protein: CASSQGVQGLSNQPQHF
V gene: TRBV7-3; D gene: .; clone size: .; J gene: TRBJ1-6; CDR3 DNA: TGTGCCAGCAGCCTCGGACCGAGTAATTCACCCCTCCACTTT; CDR3 protein: CASSLGPSNSPLHF
V gene: TRBV6-5; D gene: .; clone size: once; J gene: TRBJ1-2; CDR3 DNA: TGTGCCAGCAGTTACCTTGGACAGTTAAACTATGGCTACACCTTC; CDR3 protein: CASSYLGQLNYGYTF
V gene: TRBV6-5; D gene: .; clone size: .; J gene: TRBJ2-1; CDR3 DNA: TGTGCCAGCAGTTACGGGCCCGGCGATGAGCAGTTCTTC; CDR3 protein: CASSYGPGDEQFF
V gene: TRBV28; D gene: .; clone size: .; J gene: TRBJ2-7; CDR3 DNA: TGTGCCAGCAGTTCCGGACAGTTTGACTCCGAGCAGTACTTC; CDR3 protein: CASSSGQFDSEQYF
V gene: TRBV5-1; D gene: TRBD1; clone size: .; J gene: TRBJ2-2; CDR3 DNA: TGCGCCAGCAGCTTGAAATCGGCAGGGGGCGTCGGGGAGCTGTTTTTT; CDR3 protein: CASSLKSAGGVGELFF
V gene: TRBV27; D gene: .; clone size: .; J gene: TRBJ2-6; CDR3 DNA: TGTGCCAGCAGAACAGGGTTCGGGGCCAACGTCCTGACTTTC; CDR3 protein: CASRTGFGANVLTF
V gene: TRBV5-1; D gene: .; clone size: few; J gene: TRBJ1-6; CDR3 DNA: TGCGCCAGCAGCTTGGCAGGTCGGTCACCCCTCCACTTT; CDR3 protein: CASSLAGRSPLHF
V gene: TRBV5-4; D gene: .; clone size: .; J gene: TRBJ1-4; CDR3 DNA: TGTGCCAGCAGCATCCAGGGGATGGGCGAAAAACTGTTTTTT; CDR3 protein: CASSIQGMGEKLFF
V gene: TRBV4-3; D gene: .; clone size: .; J gene: TRBJ2-7; CDR3 DNA: TGCGCCAGCAGCCAAGAAATTACAGCGAATTTCTACGAGCAGTACTTC; CDR3 protein: CASSQEITANFYEQYF
V gene: TRBV30; D gene: .; clone size: .; J gene: TRBJ1-1; CDR3 DNA: TGTGCCTGGAGTGTAAACACTGAAGCTTTCTTT; CDR3 protein: CAWSVNTEAFF
V gene: TRBV7-2; D gene: .; clone size: once; J gene: TRBJ1-1; CDR3 DNA: TGTGCCAGCAGCTTAGTCGGGGGGGGGAACGCTGAAGCTTTCTTT; CDR3 protein: CASSLVGGGNAEAFF
V gene: TRBV6-1; D gene: TRBD2; clone size: .; J gene: TRBJ2-7; CDR3 DNA: TGTGCCAGCAATCCACTAGCGGGGGAGTCCTACGAGCAGTACTTC; CDR3 protein: CASNPLAGESYEQYF
V gene: TRBV6-5; D gene: .; clone size: .; J gene: TRBJ2-5; CDR3 DNA: TGTGCCAGCGAACGCTCGGGATCCCAGTACTTC; CDR3 protein: CASERSGSQYF
V gene: TRBV7-9; D gene: TRBD2; clone size: once; J gene: TRBJ2-1; CDR3 DNA: TGTGCCAGCAGCTTTAAGAGCGGGAGCAACAATGAGCAGTTCTTC; CDR3 protein: CASSFKSGSNNEQFF
V gene: TRBV11-3; D gene: .; clone size: .; J gene: TRBJ2-7; CDR3 DNA: TGTGCCAGCAGCTTAGATATTATCGCACAGTCCTACGAGCAGTACTTC; CDR3 protein: CASSLDIIAQSYEQYF
V gene: TRBV19; D gene: TRBD2; clone size: .; J gene: TRBJ2-3; CDR3 DNA: TGTGCCAGTAGGGGGCGGGGGGACACAGATACGCAGTATTTT; CDR3 protein: CASRGRGDTDTQYF